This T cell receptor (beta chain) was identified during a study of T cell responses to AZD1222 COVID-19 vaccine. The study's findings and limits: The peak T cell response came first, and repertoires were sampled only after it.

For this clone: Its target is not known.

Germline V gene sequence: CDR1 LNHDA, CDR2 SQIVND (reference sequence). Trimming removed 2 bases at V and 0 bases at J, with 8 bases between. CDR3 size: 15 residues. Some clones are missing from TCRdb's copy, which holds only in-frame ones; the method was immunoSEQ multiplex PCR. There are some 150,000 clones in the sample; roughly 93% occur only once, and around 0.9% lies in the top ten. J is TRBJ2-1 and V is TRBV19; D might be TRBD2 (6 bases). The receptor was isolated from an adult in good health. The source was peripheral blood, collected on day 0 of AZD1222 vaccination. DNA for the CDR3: TGTGCCAGTAGTATAACGGGGGACTCCTACAATGAGCAGTTCTTC. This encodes CASSITGDSYNEQFF.